The 2 T cell receptor beta chains presented below share a single source sample, sequenced in a study of T-cell memory formation after mild COVID-19. TCRdb recomputed calls from the 5' RACE reads with MiXCR, one row per CDR3 protein. The sample includes hundreds of thousands of distinct CDR3 sequences, over 15% of them seen just once. The sample taken for sequencing was PBMCs or a T cell subset sorted from them (not recorded which). Receptor source: an adult woman who had mild COVID-19 (a few samples of this study predate the infection). Cell type and time point are not known.

The CDR3 loop is CASSYWMASGANVLTF. The CDR3 DNA is TGTGCCAGCAGTTATTGGATGGCTTCTGGGGCCAACGTCCTGACTTTC. The chain employs TRBV6-5 and TRBJ2-6; the D is unclear. With 3 bases removed from V and 1 base from J, the gap between germline ends came to 10 bases. CDR3 length equals 16 residues. CDR1 and CDR2 (germline): MNHEY, SVGAGI.

The chain joins TRBV11-3 to TRBJ1-5; D is undetermined. V gave up 6 bases and J gave up 9 bases, with 24 bases separating them. There are 16 residues in the CDR3. Germline values: CDR1 SGHNT, CDR2 YENEEA. CDR3 nucleotides: TGTGCCAGCAGTCGAATTGGACCTTATGGAGGGTGGCCCCAGCATTTT. Its protein is CASSRIGPYGGWPQHF.